Below, 5 T cell receptor beta chains from the same sample are listed, as sequenced in a study of cytomegalovirus exposure and HLA in healthy donors (dated by TCRdb to 2016 to 2017). The library was generated by the immunoSEQ multiplex PCR assay. The multiplex PCR relied on a mix of 60 forward primers for TCR Vbeta segments and 13 reverse primers for TCR Jbeta segments. Not all clones reach the TCRdb copy of this immuneACCESS table, which keeps in-frame sequences only. Checked studies attribute under half of the gap to unresolved V genes and leave the rest unexplained. In all, the sample holds 200,000 or so clones, and more than 75% of those were seen once. The top ten clones comprise about 0.24% of the sample. The sequenced sample consisted of PBMCs. The receptors derive from a girl less than two years old in good health and CMV-seronegative.

The chain recombines TRBV7-9 with TRBJ2-1; possible D gene TRBD2, 6 bases. This CDR3 has 16 amino acids. V lost 0 bases to trimming and J lost 6 bases, with 15 bases between them. CDR1 and CDR2 (germline): SEHNR, FQNEAQ (reference sequence). The CDR3 loop reads CASSLAPSRRANEQFF. In DNA, the CDR3 is TGTGCCAGCAGCTTAGCCCCTAGCAGGAGGGCCAATGAGCAGTTCTTC.

The gene calls are TRBV27 and TRBJ2-2, with 9 positions matching TRBD2. The germline CDR1 and CDR2 sequences are MNHEY and SMNVEV (reference sequence). This CDR3 region has 16 residues. The ends lost 6 bases at V and 1 base at J; junction bases unmatched: 6. CDR3 coding DNA: TGTGCCAGCAGACCCGGGACTAGCTGGAACACCGGGGAGCTGTTTTTT. Residues: CASRPGTSWNTGELFF.

The chain uses TRBV7-3 and TRBJ2-5; 10 bases line up with TRBD1. V was clipped by 1 base and J by 4 bases; unmatched bases: 6. From germline, CDR1 is SGHTA and CDR2 FQGTGA. The CDR3 is made up of 16 amino acids. The CDR3 sequence: CASSLRGDRGRETQYF. CDR3 DNA sequence: TGTGCCAGCAGCTTAAGGGGGGACAGGGGTAGAGAGACCCAGTACTTC.

In this sample, this clone turned up once. The J gene is TRBJ2-7, the V gene TRBV30; 7 bases are a match to TRBD1. The V and J ends lost 3 bases and 1 base, in that order; junction bases with no gene match: 6. This CDR3 has 14 residues. Germline values: CDR1 GTSNPN, CDR2 SVGIG (reference sequence). CDR3 protein: CAWRPDRFSYEQYF. The CDR3 bases are TGTGCCTGGAGGCCGGACAGGTTTTCCTACGAGCAGTACTTC.

The chain carries TRBV12-5 and TRBJ2-1; 8 positions match TRBD2. CDR3 length: 16 residues. From germline, CDR1 is LGHNT and CDR2 FRNRAP. The V and J ends lost 4 bases and 1 base, in that order; junction bases with no gene match: 6. CDR3: CASGSGLAISYNEQFF. The CDR3 DNA is TGTGCTAGTGGTTCAGGACTAGCCATTTCCTACAATGAGCAGTTCTTC.